The 6 T cell receptor beta chains reported below all come from one sample, sequenced in a study of PD-1 blockade in classical Hodgkin lymphoma. Produced via immunoSEQ multiplex PCR; TCRdb's table is partial and in-frame only. Counted here are 39,000 or so clones, around 83% occurring once; the ten biggest clones make up approximately 6%. All patients relapsed after autologous stem cell transplantation, and brentuximab vedotin exposure varied. The input for sequencing was peripheral blood mononuclear cells (PBMCs), taken before the second cycle of nivolumab. These receptors were obtained from a human donor with classical Hodgkin lymphoma.

The sample holds a few counts of this clone. The gene calls are TRBV4-2 and TRBJ2-7; 9 nucleotides align to TRBD2. Germline assignment: CDR1 LGHNA and CDR2 YNFKEQ. V shed 1 base and J 9 bases; nucleotides not matched to a gene: 10. This CDR3 comprises 15 residues. CDR3 in amino acids: CASSQGGLAEGGQYF. The CDR3 DNA is TGTGCCAGCAGCCAAGGGGGACTAGCTGAGGGCGGGCAGTACTTC.

This rearrangement joins TRBV28 to TRBJ2-7; 9 bases agree with TRBD1. The length of the CDR3 is 15 residues. CDR1 and CDR2 (germline): MDHEN, SYDVKM. Trimming cost V 7 bases and J 1 base; bases outside gene matches: 8. The CDR3 nucleotides read TGTGCCAGCAACCTTCCGGGACAGGGATCCTACGAGCAGTACTTC. Translating gives CASNLPGQGSYEQYF.

The chain joins TRBV7-3 to TRBJ2-3; D possibly uses TRBD1 or TRBD2 (5 bases each). In germline, CDR1 is SGHTA, CDR2 FQGTGA. Trimming took off 1 base at V and 2 bases at J, with 7 bases between the two ends. The CDR3 loop spans 14 amino acids. The CDR3 sequence: CASSLRGITDTQYF. CDR3 nucleotide sequence: TGTGCCAGCAGCTTAAGGGGGATCACAGATACGCAGTATTTT.

The V gene is TRBV27, the J gene TRBJ2-7, with a tentative D call TRBD1 (6 bases). Germline CDR1 MNHEY, CDR2 SMNVEV (reference sequence). V was pared by 2 bases and J by 3 bases, with 11 bases between. This CDR3 has 14 residues. The CDR3 reads CASSLGTRNYEQYF. The DNA for the CDR3 is TGTGCCAGCAGTTTAGGGACAAGAAACTACGAGCAGTACTTC.

This chain links TRBV7-9 with TRBJ2-3, with D perhaps matching TRBD2 (6 bases). This CDR3 has 15 amino acids. Between the trimmed V and J ends, which lost 0 bases and 2 bases, there was a span of 9 bases. The germline gives CDR1 SEHNR, CDR2 FQNEAQ (reference sequence). The CDR3 nucleotides read TGTGCCAGCAGCTTAGCTAGCGGAGTCACAGATACGCAGTATTTT. Protein product: CASSLASGVTDTQYF.

The chain combines TRBV7-9 with TRBJ1-5; D not resolved. Per germline, CDR1 SEHNR and CDR2 FQNEAQ (reference sequence). V was pared by 0 bases and J by 6 bases, with 15 bases between. This CDR3 is built from 16 residues. The DNA for the CDR3 is TGTGCCAGCAGCTTAGCGGATGGCGGGTTGGGTCAGCCCCAGCATTTT. Its translation: CASSLADGGLGQPQHF.